The entry below gives a single TCR beta chain sequence along with its context. Negative isolation was used for CD8+ and CD4+ T cells and FACS enrichment for TEMRA cells. These data belong to a study of CD8 T cells in Susac syndrome. Germline V gene lookup returns CDR1 DFQATT and CDR2 SNEGSKA (reference sequence). This CDR3 spans 14 amino acids. The V end lost 6 bases, the J end lost 0 bases, and 12 bases lay between the germline ends. A quantity of about 0.5 to 1 ug RNA underwent reverse transcription using random hexamers. Using its own MiXCR run on the immunoSEQ multiplex PCR reads, TCRdb lists one record per CDR3 protein. The data show 150,000 to 200,000 distinct CDR3 sequences, approximately 94% seen once.

Sequencing used CD4+ T cells from PBMCs. The clonotype comes from a human donor with multiple sclerosis. The J gene is TRBJ1-5, the V gene TRBV20-1, with no clear D. This CDR3 reads CSARWSNSNQPQHF. DNA for the CDR3: TGCAGTGCCCGGTGGAGCAATAGCAATCAGCCCCAGCATTTT.